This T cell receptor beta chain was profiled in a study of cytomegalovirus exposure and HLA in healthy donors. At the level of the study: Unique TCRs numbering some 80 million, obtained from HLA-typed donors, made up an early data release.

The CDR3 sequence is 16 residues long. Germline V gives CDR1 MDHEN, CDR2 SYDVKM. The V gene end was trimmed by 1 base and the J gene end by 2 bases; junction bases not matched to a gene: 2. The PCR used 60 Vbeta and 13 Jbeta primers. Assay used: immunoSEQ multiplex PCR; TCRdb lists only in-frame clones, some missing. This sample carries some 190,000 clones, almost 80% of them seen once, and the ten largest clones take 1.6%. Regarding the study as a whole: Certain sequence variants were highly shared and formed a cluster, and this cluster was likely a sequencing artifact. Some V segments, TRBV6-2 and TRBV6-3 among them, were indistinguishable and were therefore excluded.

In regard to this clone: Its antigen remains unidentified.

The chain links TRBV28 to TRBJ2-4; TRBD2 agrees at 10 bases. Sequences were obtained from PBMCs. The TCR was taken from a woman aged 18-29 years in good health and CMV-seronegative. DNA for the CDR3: TGTGCCAGCAGTTTATTGACTAGCGGGCCCAAAAACATTCAGTACTTC. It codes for CASSLLTSGPKNIQYF.